The T cell receptor beta chain described here comes from a study of CD4 T cells in relation to SARS-CoV-2 and coronaviruses. Study information: Crossreactive spike epitopes shared across donors were mapped to their HLA restriction.

The unexposed donors gave CD4+ T cells in about 2011-2018, prior to COVID-19. Cryopreserved PBMCs were CD4-enriched, then split into naive and memory cells. Concerning this clone: What it binds is unknown.

The V gene's germline CDR1 is LNHDA and CDR2 SQIVND (reference sequence). The CDR3 is 13 amino acids. V was cut by 8 bases and J by 0 bases, with 8 bases left in between. Study findings and constraints: No crossreactivity against non-spike viral proteins was tested here.

Deep TCR-beta sequencing used DNA from uncultured naive and memory CD4+ T cells. Method: immunoSEQ multiplex PCR; TCRdb's copy keeps in-frame clones and lacks some. The sample includes more than 50,000 clones, more than 80% of them seen just once. This receptor was taken from a human donor in good health. The gene calls are TRBV19 and TRBJ2-1, with unresolved D. Sequencing was performed on memory CD4+ T cells from PBMCs. CDR3 protein: CASGAYSYNEQFF. DNA for the CDR3: TGTGCCAGTGGTGCCTACTCCTACAATGAGCAGTTCTTC. The variable domain in full, completed from reference TRBV19 and TRBJ2-1, reads DGGITQSPKYLFRKEGQNVTLSCEQNLNHDAMYWYRQDPGQGLRLIYYSQIVNDFQKGDIAEGYSVSREKKESFPLTVTSAQKNPTAFYLCASGAYSYNEQFFGPGTRLTVL.